Listed below are T cell receptor beta chains from one sample, sequenced in a study of cytomegalovirus exposure and HLA in healthy donors. This table comes from immunoSEQ multiplex PCR, and its TCRdb copy is limited to in-frame clones, with some not included. Of around 170,000 clones listed, over 70% are singletons. The source material was PBMCs. All receptors derive from a man in his fifties or sixties in good health and CMV-seronegative. CDR3s include the opening cysteine and the closing phenylalanine or tryptophan. The D gene is left open where the match is weak. Expanded clones are given a class, and other clones once, few, many or no size at all.

.	TRBV5-4	TRBJ1-6	.	CASSTGSSYNSPLHF	TGTGCCAGCAGCACAGGGAGCTCCTATAATTCACCCCTCCACTTT
.	TRBV5-5	TRBJ1-1	TRBD1	CASSLDFLGQGANEAFF	TGTGCCAGCAGCTTGGATTTCTTGGGCCAGGGGGCGAATGAAGCTTTCTTT
.	TRBV4-1	TRBJ2-2	TRBD2	CASSHRGGIVTGELFF	TGCGCCAGCAGCCACCGGGGGGGAATCGTCACCGGGGAGCTGTTTTTT
.	TRBV10-3	TRBJ2-7	.	CAISEGFQGHEQYF	TGTGCCATCAGTGAGGGTTTTCAGGGCCACGAGCAGTACTTC
.	TRBV5-6	TRBJ1-4	TRBD1	CASSQRQGAREKLFF	TGTGCCAGCAGCCAAAGACAGGGGGCGCGGGAAAAACTGTTTTTT
.	TRBV19	TRBJ1-1	.	CASTNPRPRGELAFF	TGTGCCAGTACCAACCCGAGGCCCCGTGGGGAGTTAGCTTTCTTT
.	TRBV19	TRBJ1-2	TRBD1	CASSPRDRLNYGYTF	TGTGCCAGTAGTCCACGGGACAGACTTAACTATGGCTACACCTTC
once	TRBV7-8	TRBJ2-3	.	CASSLRGSLFSTDTQYF	TGTGCCAGCAGCTTAAGGGGGTCCCTATTTAGCACAGATACGCAGTATTTT
.	TRBV7-9	TRBJ1-2	.	CASSPQSGYTF	TGTGCCAGCAGCCCACAGTCTGGCTACACCTTC
.	TRBV7-9	TRBJ1-6	.	CSSSLSGSPLHF	TGTTCCAGCAGCTTAAGTGGCTCACCCCTCCACTTT
.	TRBV11-2	TRBJ2-7	TRBD1	CASSLPTGTGFGEQYF	TGTGCCAGCAGCTTGCCCACCGGGACAGGGTTCGGCGAGCAGTACTTC
once	TRBV30	TRBJ2-3	TRBD2	CAWSRLAGGADTQYF	TGTGCCTGGAGCAGACTAGCGGGGGGCGCTGATACGCAGTATTTT
.	TRBV5-1	TRBJ2-1	.	CASSHYNEQFF	TGCGCCAGCAGCCACTACAATGAGCAGTTCTTC
.	TRBV18	TRBJ1-3	.	CASSPQRSGTSGNTIYF	TGTGCCAGCTCCCCTCAGAGGAGCGGGACCTCTGGAAACACCATATATTTT
.	TRBV19	TRBJ1-1	.	CASSIMGTEAFF	TGTGCCAGTAGTATAATGGGGACTGAAGCCTTCTTT
.	TRBV7-2	TRBJ2-7	TRBD2	CASRPTSASYEQYF	TGTGCCAGCAGGCCGACTAGCGCCTCCTACGAGCAGTACTTC
.	TRBV18	TRBJ2-3	.	CASSIADTQYF	TGTGCCAGCTCCATAGCAGATACGCAGTATTTT
.	TRBV9	TRBJ2-2	.	CASSRENTGELFF	TGTGCCAGCAGCCGGGAGAACACCGGGGAGCTGTTTTTT
once	TRBV18	TRBJ1-1	TRBD1	CASSPDLGQGRRAFF	TGTGCCAGCTCACCAGATCTGGGACAGGGAAGGCGAGCTTTCTTT
.	TRBV2	TRBJ2-7	.	CASSGGGRYEQYF	TGTGCCAGCAGTGGAGGAGGCAGGTACGAGCAGTACTTC
.	TRBV11-2	TRBJ2-2	TRBD1	CASSLVRGQNTGELFF	TGTGCCAGCAGCTTAGTGAGGGGGCAAAACACCGGGGAGCTGTTTTTT
.	TRBV5-6	TRBJ2-7	.	CASSLEGVGEQYF	TGTGCCAGCAGCTTGGAGGGGGTGGGAGAGCAGTACTTC
.	TRBV10-1	TRBJ2-3	.	CASSDGDSTDTQYF	TGCGCCAGCAGCGACGGGGATAGCACAGATACGCAGTATTTT
.	TRBV6-5	TRBJ1-2	.	CASSSGTPNYGYTF	TGTGCCAGCAGCTCCGGGACACCTAACTATGGCTACACCTTC
.	TRBV6-6	TRBJ2-3	.	CASIRGAGFTDTQYF	TGTGCCAGCATCCGTGGGGCAGGGTTCACAGATACGCAGTATTTT
.	TRBV2	TRBJ1-5	.	CASTEGYQPQHF	TGTGCCAGCACCGAGGGTTATCAGCCCCAGCATTTT
.	TRBV4-1	TRBJ1-5	TRBD1	CASSQATGVSQPQHF	TGCGCCAGCAGCCAGGCAACAGGGGTAAGTCAGCCCCAGCATTTT
.	TRBV25-1	TRBJ1-2	.	CASSEWGGDGYTF	TGTGCCAGCAGTGAATGGGGGGGTGATGGCTACACCTTC
few	TRBV21-1	TRBJ2-1	.	CASSKRNRSSGTYNEQFF	TGTGCCAGCAGCAAAAGGAATAGATCTAGCGGGACCTACAATGAGCAGTTCTTC
.	TRBV9	TRBJ2-3	TRBD2	CASRAGTSGEHTDTQYF	TGTGCCAGCAGAGCCGGGACTAGCGGGGAACACACAGATACGCAGTATTTT
few	TRBV7-2	TRBJ1-2	.	CASSLSQGGGYTF	TGTGCCAGCAGCTTATCTCAGGGAGGCGGCTACACCTTC
.	TRBV7-2	TRBJ2-7	.	CASSLLPWSNEQYF	TGTGCCAGCAGCTTACTCCCTTGGAGCAACGAGCAGTACTTC
once	TRBV29-1	TRBJ1-1	.	CSVEPLRAAEAFF	TGCAGCGTCGAACCCCTCAGGGCCGCTGAAGCTTTCTTT
.	TRBV13	TRBJ2-1	.	CAKRTEISCNEQFF	TGTGCCAAGAGGACAGAAATAAGCTGCAATGAGCAGTTCTTC
.	TRBV9	TRBJ1-5	.	CASSVGSSSNQPQHF	TGTGCCAGCAGCGTAGGCAGTTCTTCCAATCAGCCCCAGCATTTT
.	TRBV6-6	TRBJ2-5	.	CASNTGDSQETQYF	TGTGCCAGCAACACAGGGGACTCCCAAGAGACCCAGTACTTC
.	TRBV6-5	TRBJ1-3	.	CAVHSSSGNTIYF	TGTGCCGTCCACAGTAGCTCTGGAAACACCATATATTTT
once	TRBV29-1	TRBJ1-1	.	CSVFRNTEAFF	TGCAGCGTTTTCAGGAACACTGAAGCTTTCTTT
.	TRBV6-1	TRBJ1-5	.	CASRLTAGSQPQHF	TGTGCCAGCAGATTGACCGCCGGGAGTCAGCCCCAGCATTTT
.	TRBV6-1	TRBJ1-2	TRBD1	CASSWDSFWHTF	TGTGCCAGCAGCTGGGACAGCTTCTGGCACACCTTC
.	TRBV5-1	TRBJ1-6	.	CASSQSGFSYNSPLHF	TGCGCCAGCAGCCAGTCAGGCTTCTCCTATAATTCACCCCTCCACTTT
.	TRBV5-5	TRBJ2-5	.	CASSGGTAQETQYF	TGTGCCAGCAGCGGCGGGACTGCCCAAGAGACCCAGTACTTC
.	TRBV9	TRBJ2-7	TRBD1	CASRGDSSYEQYF	TGTGCCAGCAGGGGGGACAGCTCCTACGAGCAGTACTTC
.	TRBV4-1	TRBJ2-7	.	CASSQWLEVEQYF	TGCGCCAGCAGCCAATGGCTCGAGGTCGAGCAGTACTTC
.	TRBV7-9	TRBJ1-1	.	CASGTGMRTEAFF	TGTGCCAGCGGTACAGGGATGCGCACTGAAGCTTTCTTT
.	TRBV10-1	TRBJ2-2	.	CASSPRGENTGELFF	TGCGCCAGCAGTCCTAGGGGCGAAAACACCGGGGAGCTGTTTTTT
.	TRBV20-1	TRBJ1-4	.	CSASAGSELFF	TGCAGTGCTAGTGCAGGGTCGGAACTGTTTTTT
few	TRBV7-9	TRBJ2-5	.	CASSFDTEETQYF	TGTGCCAGCAGCTTCGACACCGAGGAGACCCAGTACTTC
.	TRBV6-5	TRBJ1-6	.	CASSYGGTYNSPLHF	TGTGCCAGCAGTTACGGGGGGACGTATAATTCACCCCTCCACTTT
.	TRBV5-8	TRBJ2-1	TRBD2	CASSRGLAGGLEVDEQFF	TGTGCCAGCAGCCGGGGACTAGCGGGGGGGCTCGAGGTCGATGAGCAGTTCTTC
.	TRBV7-9	TRBJ2-7	.	CASSTDRYEQYF	TGTGCCAGCAGCACCGACAGATACGAGCAGTACTTC
few	TRBV19	TRBJ2-1	.	CASSIVVSLSYNEQFF	TGTGCCAGTAGTATAGTGGTTAGCTTGAGTTACAATGAGCAGTTCTTC
once	TRBV29-1	TRBJ1-1	TRBD1	CSVVRDRGAMNTEAFF	TGCAGCGTCGTCCGGGACAGGGGCGCCATGAACACTGAAGCTTTCTTT
.	TRBV9	TRBJ1-2	.	CASVGVGYGYTF	TGTGCCAGTGTAGGGGTGGGCTATGGCTACACCTTC
.	TRBV27	TRBJ1-1	.	CASGQRGGTEAFF	TGTGCCAGCGGCCAAAGGGGTGGCACTGAAGCTTTCTTT
.	TRBV6-5	TRBJ1-1	.	CASRFQRGYTEAFF	TGTGCCAGCAGGTTCCAACGGGGTTACACTGAAGCTTTCTTT
.	TRBV5-4	TRBJ2-1	TRBD2	CASSLGVLAFNEQFF	TGTGCCAGCAGCTTGGGAGTACTAGCGTTCAATGAGCAGTTCTTC
.	TRBV5-1	TRBJ2-3	.	CASSLDSTSTDTQYF	TGCGCCAGCAGCTTGGACAGTACTAGCACAGATACGCAGTATTTT
few	TRBV4-1	TRBJ1-4	TRBD1	CASSQEHGRTGSRWDEKLFF	TGCGCCAGCAGCCAAGAGCACGGTAGGACAGGCAGCCGGTGGGATGAAAAACTGTTTTTT
.	TRBV4-3	TRBJ2-7	.	CASSPTPQGSYEQYF	TGCGCCAGCAGCCCGACCCCGCAGGGCTCCTACGAGCAGTACTTC